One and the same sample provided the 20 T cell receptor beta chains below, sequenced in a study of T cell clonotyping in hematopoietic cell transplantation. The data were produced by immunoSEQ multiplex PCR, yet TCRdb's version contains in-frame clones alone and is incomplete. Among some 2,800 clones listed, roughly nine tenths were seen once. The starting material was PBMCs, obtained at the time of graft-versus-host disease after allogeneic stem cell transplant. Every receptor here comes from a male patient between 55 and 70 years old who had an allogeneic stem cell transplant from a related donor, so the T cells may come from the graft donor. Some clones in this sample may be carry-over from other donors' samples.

CDR3 amino acids: CASSLSPGTGELFF. In nucleotides, the CDR3 is TGTGCCAGCTCACTGTCCCCGGGGACCGGGGAGCTGTTTTTT. The rearrangement uses TRBV11-3 and TRBJ2-2; possible D gene TRBD2, 5 bases. The germline V and J ends were trimmed by 8 bases and 5 bases, with 15 bases remaining between them. Looked up from germline, CDR1 is SGHNT and CDR2 is YENEEA. The CDR3 is made up of 14 amino acids.

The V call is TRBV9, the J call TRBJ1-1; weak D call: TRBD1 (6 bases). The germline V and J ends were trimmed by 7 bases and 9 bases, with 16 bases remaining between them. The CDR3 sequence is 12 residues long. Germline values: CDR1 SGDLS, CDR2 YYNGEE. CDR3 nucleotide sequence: TGTGCCAGCGTGGGGAGACGGGGGCAAGCTTTCTTT. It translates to CASVGRRGQAFF.

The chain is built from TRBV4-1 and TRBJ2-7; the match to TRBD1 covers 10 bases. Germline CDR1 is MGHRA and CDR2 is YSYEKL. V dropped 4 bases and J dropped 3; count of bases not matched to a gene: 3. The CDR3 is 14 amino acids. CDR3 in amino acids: CASSPGTGVYEQYF. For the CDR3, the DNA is TGCGCCAGCAGCCCCGGGACAGGGGTCTACGAGCAGTACTTC.

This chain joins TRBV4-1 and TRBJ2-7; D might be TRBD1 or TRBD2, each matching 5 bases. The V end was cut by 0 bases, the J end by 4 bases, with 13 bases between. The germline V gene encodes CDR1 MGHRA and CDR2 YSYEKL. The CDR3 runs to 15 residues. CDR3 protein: CASSQDFMGDYEQYF. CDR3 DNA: TGCGCCAGCAGCCAAGATTTCATGGGGGATTACGAGCAGTACTTC.

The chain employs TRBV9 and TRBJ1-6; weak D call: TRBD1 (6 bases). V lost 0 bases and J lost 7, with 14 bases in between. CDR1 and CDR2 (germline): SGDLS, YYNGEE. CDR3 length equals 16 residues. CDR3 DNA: TGTGCCAGCAGCGTAGGCCCAGGGGTGGGAAATTCACCCCTCCACTTT. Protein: CASSVGPGVGNSPLHF. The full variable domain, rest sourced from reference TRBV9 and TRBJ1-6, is DSGVTQTPKHLITATGQRVTLRCSPRSGDLSVYWYQQSLDQGLQFLIQYYNGEERAKGNILERFSAQQFPDLHSELNLSSLELGDSALYFCASSVGPGVGNSPLHFGNGTRLTVT.

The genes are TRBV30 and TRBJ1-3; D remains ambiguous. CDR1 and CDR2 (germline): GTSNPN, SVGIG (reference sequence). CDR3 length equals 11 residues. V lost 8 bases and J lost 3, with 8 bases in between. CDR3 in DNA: TGTGCCGGCGGACTTGGAAACACCATATATTTT. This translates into CAGGLGNTIYF.

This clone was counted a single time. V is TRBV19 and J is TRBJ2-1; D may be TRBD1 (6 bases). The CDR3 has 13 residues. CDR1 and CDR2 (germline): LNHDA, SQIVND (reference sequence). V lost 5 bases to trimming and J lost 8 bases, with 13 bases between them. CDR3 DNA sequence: TGTGCCAGTAGTCTACAGGGTGGACATGAGCAGTTCTTC. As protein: CASSLQGGHEQFF.

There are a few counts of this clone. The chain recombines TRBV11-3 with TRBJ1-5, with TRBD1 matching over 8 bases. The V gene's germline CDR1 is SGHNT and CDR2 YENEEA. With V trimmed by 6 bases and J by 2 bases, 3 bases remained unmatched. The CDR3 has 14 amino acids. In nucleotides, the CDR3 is TGTGCCAGCAGTAAGGGACAGGGCAATCAGCCCCAGCATTTT. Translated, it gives CASSKGQGNQPQHF. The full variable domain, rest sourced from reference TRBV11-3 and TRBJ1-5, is EAGVVQSPRYKIIEKKQPVAFWCNPISGHNTLYWYLQNLGQGPELLIRYENEEAVDDSQLPKDRFSAERLKGVDSTLKIQPAELGDSAVYLCASSKGQGNQPQHFGDGTRLSIL.

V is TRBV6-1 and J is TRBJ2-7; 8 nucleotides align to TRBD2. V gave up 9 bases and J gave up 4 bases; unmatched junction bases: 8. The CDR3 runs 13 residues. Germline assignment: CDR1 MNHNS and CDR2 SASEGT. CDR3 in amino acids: CASFSGGIYEQYF. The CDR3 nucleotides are TGTGCCAGTTTCTCGGGGGGGATTTACGAGCAGTACTTC.

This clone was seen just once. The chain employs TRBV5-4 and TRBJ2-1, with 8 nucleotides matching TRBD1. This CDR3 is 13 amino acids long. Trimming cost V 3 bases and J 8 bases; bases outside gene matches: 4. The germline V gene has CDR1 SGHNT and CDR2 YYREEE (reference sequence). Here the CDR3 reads CASSSGQDDEQFF. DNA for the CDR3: TGTGCCAGCAGCTCGGGACAGGACGATGAGCAGTTCTTC.

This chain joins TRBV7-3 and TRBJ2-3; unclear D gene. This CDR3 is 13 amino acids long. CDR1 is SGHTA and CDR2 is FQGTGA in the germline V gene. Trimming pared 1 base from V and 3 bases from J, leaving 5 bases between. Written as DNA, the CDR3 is TGTGCCAGCAGCTTAATTGGGACAGATACGCAGTATTTT. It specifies CASSLIGTDTQYF.

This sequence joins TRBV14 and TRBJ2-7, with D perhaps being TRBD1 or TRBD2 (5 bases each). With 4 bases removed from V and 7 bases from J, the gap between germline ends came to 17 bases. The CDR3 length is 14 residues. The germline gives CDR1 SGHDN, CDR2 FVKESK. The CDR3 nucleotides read TGTGCCAGCAGCCCCGGGACCGACTTTGGAGAGCAGTACTTC. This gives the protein CASSPGTDFGEQYF. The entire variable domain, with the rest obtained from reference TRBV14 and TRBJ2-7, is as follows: EAGVTQFPSHSVIEKGQTVTLRCDPISGHDNLYWYRRVMGKEIKFLLHFVKESKQDESGMPNNRFLAERTGGTYSTLKVQPAELEDSGVYFCASSPGTDFGEQYFGPGTRLTVT.

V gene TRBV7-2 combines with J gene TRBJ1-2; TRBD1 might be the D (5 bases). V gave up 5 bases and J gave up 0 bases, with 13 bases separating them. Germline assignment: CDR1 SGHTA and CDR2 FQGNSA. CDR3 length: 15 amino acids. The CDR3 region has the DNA TGTGCCAGCAGCCTAAGGCCAGGGCCTAACTATGGCTACACCTTC. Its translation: CASSLRPGPNYGYTF.

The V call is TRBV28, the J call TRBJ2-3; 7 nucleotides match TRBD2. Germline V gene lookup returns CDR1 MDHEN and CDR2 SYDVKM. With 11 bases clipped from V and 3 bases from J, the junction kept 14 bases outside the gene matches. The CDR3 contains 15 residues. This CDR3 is CAAVLGGGLTDTQYF. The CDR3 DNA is TGTGCCGCAGTTTTGGGGGGGGGATTAACAGATACGCAGTATTTT.

The CDR3 protein is CASSLGGTARNVGNTIYF. For the CDR3, the DNA is TGTGCCAGCAGCTTAGGTGGGACAGCCAGAAATGTCGGAAACACCATATATTTT. V gene TRBV7-2 combines with J gene TRBJ1-3; 7 bases agree with TRBD1. CDR1 and CDR2 from the germline V gene are SGHTA and FQGNSA. V lost 1 base and J lost 4; bases outside the gene matches: 13. This CDR3 comprises 18 residues.

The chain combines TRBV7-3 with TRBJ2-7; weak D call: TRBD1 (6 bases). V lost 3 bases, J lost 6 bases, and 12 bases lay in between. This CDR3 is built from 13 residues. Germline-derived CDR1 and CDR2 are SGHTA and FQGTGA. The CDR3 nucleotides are TGTGCCAGCAGCTTTGGCAGGGACACCGAGCAGTACTTC. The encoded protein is CASSFGRDTEQYF.

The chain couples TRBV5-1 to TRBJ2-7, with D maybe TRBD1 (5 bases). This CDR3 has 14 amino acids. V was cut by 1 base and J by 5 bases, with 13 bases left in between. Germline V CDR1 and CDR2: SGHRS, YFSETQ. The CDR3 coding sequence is TGCGCCAGCAGCTTGTCCAGGGAAGTTCACGAGCAGTACTTC. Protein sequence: CASSLSREVHEQYF.

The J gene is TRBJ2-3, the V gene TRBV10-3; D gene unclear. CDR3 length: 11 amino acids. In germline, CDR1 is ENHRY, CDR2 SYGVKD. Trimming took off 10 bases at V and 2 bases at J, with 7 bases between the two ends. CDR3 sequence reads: CATAITDTQYF. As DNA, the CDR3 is TGTGCCACAGCTATCACAGATACGCAGTATTTT.

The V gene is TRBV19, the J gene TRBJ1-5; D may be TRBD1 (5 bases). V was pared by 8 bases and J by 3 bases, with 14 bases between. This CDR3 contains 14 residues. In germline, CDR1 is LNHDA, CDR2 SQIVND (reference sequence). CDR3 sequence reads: CASEGAGLNQPQHF. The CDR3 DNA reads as TGTGCCAGTGAAGGGGCAGGCCTCAATCAGCCCCAGCATTTT. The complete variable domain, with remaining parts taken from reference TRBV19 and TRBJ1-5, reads DGGITQSPKYLFRKEGQNVTLSCEQNLNHDAMYWYRQDPGQGLRLIYYSQIVNDFQKGDIAEGYSVSREKKESFPLTVTSAQKNPTAFYLCASEGAGLNQPQHFGDGTRLSIL.

The DNA of the CDR3 is TGTGCCAGCATTGCCGAAGCGGAAGGACTGTTTTTT. This gives the protein CASIAEAEGLFF. The rearrangement uses TRBV2 and TRBJ1-4, with D unclear. The CDR3 has 12 amino acids. Per germline, CDR1 SNHLY and CDR2 FYNNEI. V gave up 7 bases and J gave up 13 bases, with 16 bases separating them.